This T cell receptor beta chain was retrieved from a study of blood T cell repertoires in COVID-19. Study overall: Samples taken during acute and convalescent COVID-19 were collected in the United States, Italy and Spain. PBMCs, B-cell-depleted T cells, or T cells were the source of the cDNA or gDNA that made up the material.

Authors' methods: Reference gene primer amplification in the assay estimated nucleated cell counts. The data were produced by immunoSEQ multiplex PCR, yet TCRdb's version contains in-frame clones alone and is incomplete. The V and J calls and clone size were taken over from that table, and D and trimming were inferred from the DNA. The sample carries about 50,000 clones, around 86% recorded once. V was shortened by 3 bases and J by 6 bases, with 11 bases between the two germline ends. The CDR3 sequence is 12 residues long. Germline lookup yields CDR1 DFQATT and CDR2 SNEGSKA (reference sequence). This receptor was obtained from a woman aged 55-75 years with acute or convalescent COVID-19. V and J are TRBV20-1 and TRBJ1-2; TRBD1 is a possible D gene (5 bases). The sample comprised peripheral blood. DNA for the CDR3: TGCAGTGCTAGTTTGGGGGGAGATGGCTACACCTTC. It specifies CSASLGGDGYTF.